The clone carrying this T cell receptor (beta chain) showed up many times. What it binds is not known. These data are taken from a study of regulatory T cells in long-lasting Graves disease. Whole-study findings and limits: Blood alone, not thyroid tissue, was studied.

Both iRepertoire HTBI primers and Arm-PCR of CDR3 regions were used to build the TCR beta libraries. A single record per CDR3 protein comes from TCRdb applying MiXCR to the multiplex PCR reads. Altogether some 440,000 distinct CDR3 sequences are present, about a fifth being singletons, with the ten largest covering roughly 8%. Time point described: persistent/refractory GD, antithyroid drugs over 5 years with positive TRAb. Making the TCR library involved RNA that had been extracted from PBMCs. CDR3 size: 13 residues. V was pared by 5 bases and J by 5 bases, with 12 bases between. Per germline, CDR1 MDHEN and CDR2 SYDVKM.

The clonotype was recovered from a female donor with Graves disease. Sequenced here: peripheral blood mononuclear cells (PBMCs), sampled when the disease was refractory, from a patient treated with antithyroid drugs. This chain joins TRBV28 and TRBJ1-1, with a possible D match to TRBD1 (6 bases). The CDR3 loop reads CASSVGQRTEAFF. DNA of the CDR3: TGTGCCAGCAGTGTAGGACAGAGAACTGAAGCTTTCTTT.